The 27 T cell receptor beta chains given below trace back to one sample, sequenced in a study of cytomegalovirus exposure and HLA in healthy donors. PCR amplification relied on 60 Vbeta primers (plus 13 Jbeta primers). Some clones are missing from TCRdb's copy, which holds only in-frame ones; the method was immunoSEQ multiplex PCR. The sample has 150,000 or so clones, around 78% seen once. The sample was PBMCs. Source of these receptors: a woman between 35 and 50 years old in good health and CMV-seronegative.

This rearrangement joins TRBV5-8 to TRBJ1-5, with D possibly matching TRBD1 (5 bases). The CDR3 sequence is 11 residues long. The germline gives CDR1 SGHTS, CDR2 YDEGEE. The V gene lost 1 base and the J gene lost 11 bases, with 7 bases spanning the gap. The CDR3 DNA follows: TGTGCCAGCAGCTTGAAGGGGACCCAGCATTTT. As protein: CASSLKGTQHF.

The chain is built from TRBV19 and TRBJ2-1; 13 nucleotides align to TRBD2. V lost 8 bases and J lost 10; bases outside the gene matches: 11. CDR1 is LNHDA and CDR2 is SQIVND in the germline V gene (reference sequence). The CDR3 is made up of 15 amino acids. The CDR3 spells CASQISGTSGTEQFF. CDR3 DNA sequence: TGTGCCAGTCAGATCTCCGGGACTAGCGGGACCGAGCAGTTCTTC. Full variable domain (missing parts from reference TRBV19 and TRBJ2-1): DGGITQSPKYLFRKEGQNVTLSCEQNLNHDAMYWYRQDPGQGLRLIYYSQIVNDFQKGDIAEGYSVSREKKESFPLTVTSAQKNPTAFYLCASQISGTSGTEQFFGPGTRLTVL.

The J gene is TRBJ1-1, the V gene TRBV6-1; 10 bases are shared with TRBD1. The V segment lost 4 bases and the J segment 3 bases; nucleotides outside the gene matches: 8. Germline V gene lookup returns CDR1 MNHNS and CDR2 SASEGT. This CDR3 region has 16 residues. CDR3: CASSVWTGGSHTEAFF. The CDR3, as DNA: TGTGCCAGCAGTGTCTGGACAGGGGGGTCTCACACTGAAGCTTTCTTT.

The V call is TRBV9, the J call TRBJ2-1, with D possibly being TRBD2 (5 bases). The length of the CDR3 is 12 residues. CDR1 is SGDLS, CDR2 YYNGEE, per germline. Trimming removed 4 bases from V and 12 bases from J, with 14 bases in between. As DNA, the CDR3 is TGTGCCAGCAGCACCCAACCGGGATTGCAGTTCTTC. It specifies CASSTQPGLQFF.

The rearrangement uses TRBV7-8 and TRBJ2-7, with 9 nucleotides matching TRBD2. In germline, CDR1 is SGHVS, CDR2 FQNEAQ. CDR3 length: 15 residues. V trimming: 6 bases; J trimming: 3 bases; junction bases outside the gene matches: 9. The CDR3 DNA reads TGTGCCAGCAGGTCCGATCTAGCGGGATACTACGAGCAGTACTTC. This codes for CASRSDLAGYYEQYF.

V is TRBV7-6 and J is TRBJ1-2; weak D call: TRBD1 (5 bases). Trimming took 2 bases from V and 3 from J, leaving 13 bases between them. The CDR3 is 15 amino acids. CDR1 SGHVS and CDR2 FNYEAQ come from the germline V gene. In nucleotides, the CDR3 is TGTGCCAGCAGCTTACGACAGCAGGCATACTATGGCTACACCTTC. Protein sequence: CASSLRQQAYYGYTF. The whole variable domain, filled in from reference TRBV7-6 and TRBJ1-2, reads GAGVSQSPRYKVTKRGQDVALRCDPISGHVSLYWYRQALGQGPEFLTYFNYEAQQDKSGLPNDRFSAERPEGSISTLTIQRTEQRDSAMYRCASSLRQQAYYGYTFGSGTRLTVV.

This chain connects TRBV5-6 to TRBJ2-3; D unclear. The CDR3 is made up of 11 amino acids. In germline, CDR1 is SGHDT, CDR2 YYEEEE. V lost 4 bases and J 3 bases, leaving 3 bases between the germline ends. Here the CDR3 reads CASSQTDTQYF. DNA for the CDR3: TGTGCCAGCAGCCAAACAGATACGCAGTATTTT.

This clone showed up just once. CDR3: CSALDLSGSGSYNEQFF. The CDR3 DNA reads as TGCAGCGCACTGGACCTTAGCGGGAGTGGGTCCTACAATGAGCAGTTCTTC. The gene calls are TRBV29-1 and TRBJ2-1; TRBD2 aligns across 9 bases. Germline trimming cut 7 bases from V and 1 base from J; bases unmatched to any gene: 14. The germline CDR1 and CDR2 sequences are SQVTM and ANQGSEA. The CDR3 length is 17 residues.

The rearrangement joins TRBV4-2 to TRBJ1-1; D uncertain. Per germline, CDR1 LGHNA and CDR2 YNFKEQ. The CDR3 contains 18 residues. Trimming removed 1 base from V and 1 base from J, with 19 bases in between. The CDR3 nucleotides read TGTGCCAGCAGCCAAGTTGGTTTCGGCCAGGCGGGGAACACTGAAGCTTTCTTT. This translates into CASSQVGFGQAGNTEAFF.

This clone was seen only a few times. The V gene is TRBV19, the J gene TRBJ1-2; no clear D. V lost 7 bases, J lost 8 bases, and 23 bases lay in between. The CDR3 extends over 15 amino acids. Germline V gene sequence: CDR1 LNHDA, CDR2 SQIVND (reference sequence). CDR3 coding DNA: TGTGCCAGTATTCTATCTAATAGACGTGGCGGCGGCTACACCTTC. Translation: CASILSNRRGGGYTF.

This chain uses TRBV6-6 with TRBJ1-4, with 11 bases that match TRBD1. The germline CDR1 and CDR2 sequences are MNHNY and SVGAGI (reference sequence). The CDR3 runs 14 residues. V lost 4 bases to trimming and J lost 7 bases; unmatched junction nucleotides: 2. The CDR3 protein is CASSSGQGGEKLFF. The CDR3, as DNA: TGTGCCAGCAGTTCGGGACAGGGGGGTGAAAAACTGTTTTTT.

The V and J genes are TRBV5-1 and TRBJ1-1; D gene unclear. V was clipped by 6 bases and J by 0 bases, with 9 bases between them. The CDR3 loop spans 13 amino acids. Germline lookup yields CDR1 SGHRS and CDR2 YFSETQ. The CDR3 spells CASKEVMNTEAFF. The DNA of the CDR3 is TGCGCCAGCAAGGAGGTCATGAACACTGAAGCTTTCTTT.

The V call is TRBV9, the J call TRBJ1-2; TRBD1 might be the D (5 bases). The germline CDR1 and CDR2 sequences are SGDLS and YYNGEE. CDR3 length: 13 residues. V lost 0 bases, J lost 4 bases, and 7 bases lay in between. The chain's CDR3 is CASSVEGPYGYTF. The CDR3, as DNA: TGTGCCAGCAGCGTAGAGGGGCCCTATGGCTACACCTTC.

V gene TRBV19 combines with J gene TRBJ1-2, with 8 bases lining up with TRBD1. The CDR3 covers 11 residues. In germline, CDR1 is LNHDA, CDR2 SQIVND (reference sequence). V was pared by 10 bases and J by 5 bases, with 3 bases of the junction left unmatched. CDR3 nucleotides: TGTGCCACCGACAGGGGATATGGCTACACCTTC. Encoded protein: CATDRGYGYTF.

This chain uses TRBV9 with TRBJ2-5; a possible D gene is TRBD1 (5 bases). V lost 4 bases and J lost 10, with 20 bases in between. This CDR3 region has 14 residues. The germline CDR1 and CDR2 sequences are SGDLS and YYNGEE. Here the CDR3 reads CASSSRGGAQDQYF. In DNA form, the CDR3 reads TGTGCCAGCAGCTCGCGTGGTGGGGCCCAGGACCAGTACTTC.

The V gene is TRBV11-3, the J gene TRBJ2-2, with a weak D call TRBD2 (6 bases). V was pared by 1 base and J by 5 bases, with 14 bases between. The CDR3 is 16 residues long. Per germline, CDR1 SGHNT and CDR2 YENEEA. The CDR3 sequence: CASSLVGGKKTGELFF. The DNA of the CDR3 is TGTGCCAGCAGCTTAGTTGGAGGGAAAAAGACCGGGGAGCTGTTTTTT.

This clone was detected only a few times. The chain links TRBV5-5 to TRBJ1-2; the D is unclear. V was clipped by 0 bases and J by 2 bases, with 5 bases between them. Germline CDR1 is SGHKS and CDR2 is YYEKEE (reference sequence). CDR3 length: 13 amino acids. The CDR3 DNA follows: TGTGCCAGCAGCTTGGTTGAGAACTATGGCTACACCTTC. Translated: CASSLVENYGYTF.

The chain is built from TRBV2 and TRBJ2-3; 7 bases fit TRBD1. Germline values: CDR1 SNHLY, CDR2 FYNNEI. The CDR3 has 16 amino acids. V gave up 1 base and J gave up 6 bases; unmatched junction bases: 10. CDR3 protein: CASSEGKGATRDTQYF. The CDR3 DNA reads TGTGCCAGCAGTGAAGGGAAGGGGGCAACTCGGGATACGCAGTATTTT.

The genes are TRBV2 and TRBJ2-2, with 7 nucleotides matching TRBD1. Germline V gene data show CDR1 as SNHLY and CDR2 as FYNNEI. The CDR3 has 16 amino acids. After removal of 2 bases from V and 5 bases from J, the junction contained 8 bases not matched to a gene. The CDR3: CASSERGLWGTGELFF. The DNA of the CDR3 is TGTGCCAGCAGTGAAAGGGGGCTTTGGGGGACCGGGGAGCTGTTTTTT.

V usage is TRBV4-1 and J usage is TRBJ1-2, with D perhaps TRBD1 (6 bases). The CDR3 is 19 amino acids. Germline loops: CDR1 MGHRA, CDR2 YSYEKL. The ends were cut back, 0 bases at V and 5 bases at J, with 25 bases in the middle. The CDR3 DNA reads as TGCGCCAGCAGCCAAGATCTGGCACAGGGAGTGAAGGCTTTATATGGCTACACCTTC. Its protein product is CASSQDLAQGVKALYGYTF.

The genes are TRBV4-1 and TRBJ2-7; 8 bases map to TRBD1. The germline CDR1 and CDR2 sequences are MGHRA and YSYEKL. The CDR3 is made up of 14 amino acids. V lost 0 bases, J lost 4 bases, and 2 bases stayed unmatched. CDR3 protein: CASSQDGTGYEQYF. DNA of the CDR3: TGCGCCAGCAGCCAAGACGGGACAGGATACGAGCAGTACTTC.

The V call is TRBV30, the J call TRBJ2-7, with TRBD1 matching 8 bases. This CDR3 has 17 amino acids. With 2 bases clipped from V and 9 bases from J, the junction kept 21 bases outside the gene matches. From germline, CDR1 is GTSNPN and CDR2 SVGIG (reference sequence). The CDR3 is CAWSLTLTGTGGKGQYF. The DNA for the CDR3 is TGTGCCTGGAGTCTTACTTTAACCGGGACAGGCGGGAAGGGGCAGTACTTC.

The chain is built from TRBV28 and TRBJ2-7, with TRBD2 matching over 10 bases. Germline CDR1 is MDHEN and CDR2 is SYDVKM. The CDR3 runs 14 residues. The V and J ends lost 7 bases and 4 bases, in that order; junction bases with no gene match: 7. CDR3 sequence: CASTGAGGTYEQYF. CDR3 DNA: TGTGCCAGCACCGGAGCGGGAGGGACTTACGAGCAGTACTTC.

The chain couples TRBV6-6 to TRBJ2-5; D gene unclear. CDR3 length equals 11 residues. Trimming left V 5 bases short and J 3 bases short, with 4 bases between. CDR1 is MNHNY, CDR2 SVGAGI, per germline (reference sequence). CDR3 in DNA: TGTGCCAGCAGTCCAAAAGAGACCCAGTACTTC. It specifies CASSPKETQYF.

In its sample, this clone was seen once. The chain couples TRBV30 to TRBJ1-6; D unclear. Germline V lookup: CDR1 GTSNPN, CDR2 SVGIG (reference sequence). There are 19 residues in the CDR3. V dropped 6 bases and J dropped 2 bases, with 26 bases sitting between them. The CDR3, as DNA: TGTGCCTGTCGGGGAGCCTCTAAATCCCCTGAACCCTATAATTCACCCCTCCACTTT. Its translation is CACRGASKSPEPYNSPLHF.

This clone turned up a few times. This sequence joins TRBV28 and TRBJ1-2, with a tentative D call TRBD1 (6 bases). Germline CDR1 and CDR2: MDHEN and SYDVKM. V lost 7 bases to trimming and J lost 5 bases, with 20 bases between them. The CDR3 is made up of 15 amino acids. CDR3 sequence: CASTPGGRGSYGYTF. Written as DNA, the CDR3 is TGTGCCAGCACCCCGGGGGGGCGCGGGAGTTATGGCTACACCTTC.

The rearrangement joins TRBV19 to TRBJ1-5; D not resolved. The CDR3 loop spans 13 amino acids. CDR1 is LNHDA, CDR2 SQIVND, per germline (reference sequence). The V gene lost 3 bases and the J gene lost 5 bases, with 8 bases spanning the gap. DNA for the CDR3: TGTGCCAGTAGTATTGCAGATTATCAGCCCCAGCATTTT. Its translation: CASSIADYQPQHF. The full variable domain, in which reference TRBV19 and TRBJ1-5 provide the parts outside the CDR3, is DGGITQSPKYLFRKEGQNVTLSCEQNLNHDAMYWYRQDPGQGLRLIYYSQIVNDFQKGDIAEGYSVSREKKESFPLTVTSAQKNPTAFYLCASSIADYQPQHFGDGTRLSIL.